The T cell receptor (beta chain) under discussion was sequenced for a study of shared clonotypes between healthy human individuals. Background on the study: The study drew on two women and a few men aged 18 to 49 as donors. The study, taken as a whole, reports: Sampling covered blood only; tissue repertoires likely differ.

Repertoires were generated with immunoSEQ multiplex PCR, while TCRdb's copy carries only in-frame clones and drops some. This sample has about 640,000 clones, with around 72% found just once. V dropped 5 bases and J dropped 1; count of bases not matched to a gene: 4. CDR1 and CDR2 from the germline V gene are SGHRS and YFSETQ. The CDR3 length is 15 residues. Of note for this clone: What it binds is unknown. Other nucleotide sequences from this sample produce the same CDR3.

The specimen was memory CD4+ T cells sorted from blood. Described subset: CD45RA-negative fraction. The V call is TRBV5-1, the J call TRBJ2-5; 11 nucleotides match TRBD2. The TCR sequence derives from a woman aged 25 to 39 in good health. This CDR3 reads CASSPGTSGQETQYF. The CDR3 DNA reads TGCGCCAGCAGTCCCGGGACTAGCGGCCAAGAGACCCAGTACTTC.